Each of the 21 T cell receptor beta chains below was sequenced from the same sample in a study of cytomegalovirus exposure and HLA in healthy donors. This PCR relied on a set of 60 Vbeta primers and 13 Jbeta primers. Clones were sequenced by immunoSEQ multiplex PCR, and TCRdb holds only the in-frame ones, with some missing. This table has roughly 110,000 clones, roughly 72% appearing once. The sample comprised PBMCs. The receptors shown here come from a woman aged 40-49 years in good health and CMV-seropositive.

The CDR3 nucleotides read TGTGCCAGCAGCACGTGGGAGGGGCGAGACTATGGCTACACCTTC. It encodes CASSTWEGRDYGYTF. V and J are TRBV7-6 and TRBJ1-2, with a possible D match to TRBD1 (5 bases). CDR1 and CDR2 (germline): SGHVS, FNYEAQ. With 5 bases removed from V and 3 bases from J, the gap between germline ends came to 16 bases. The CDR3 is 15 amino acids.

This chain connects TRBV6-5 to TRBJ2-1, with TRBD2 as a possible D gene (6 bases). The V gene's germline CDR1 is MNHEY and CDR2 SVGAGI. Trimming left V 4 bases short and J 3 bases short, with 16 bases between. The CDR3 totals 16 residues. This CDR3 is CASSSKDGGNYNEQFF. In nucleotides, the CDR3 is TGTGCCAGCAGTTCTAAGGACGGGGGAAACTACAATGAGCAGTTCTTC.

The CDR3 region has the DNA TGTGCCAGTAGTAACACGGGGTCCTTTCCTTACACCGGGGAGCTGTTTTTT. As protein: CASSNTGSFPYTGELFF. The chain has TRBV19 and TRBJ2-2, with a tentative D call TRBD2 (5 bases). The germline V gene encodes CDR1 LNHDA and CDR2 SQIVND (reference sequence). V lost 4 bases and J lost 3, with 18 bases in between. CDR3 length: 17 amino acids.

The V and J genes are TRBV4-1 and TRBJ2-3, with 9 nucleotides matching TRBD2. Trimming removed 1 base from V and 0 bases from J; junction bases left unmatched: 5. From germline, CDR1 is MGHRA and CDR2 YSYEKL. The CDR3 runs 17 residues. The CDR3 DNA sequence: TGCGCCAGCAGCCAAGCGGGCGGGAGGGCCAGCACAGATACGCAGTATTTT. Protein: CASSQAGGRASTDTQYF.

This chain joins TRBV5-4 and TRBJ2-7, with a tentative D call TRBD2 (6 bases). Between the trimmed V and J ends, which lost 0 bases and 3 bases, there was a span of 13 bases. CDR3 length: 15 amino acids. CDR1 SGHNT and CDR2 YYREEE come from the germline V gene (reference sequence). The CDR3: CASSLGTGVFYEQYF. The DNA for the CDR3 is TGTGCCAGCAGCTTGGGGACGGGGGTCTTCTACGAGCAGTACTTC. Using reference TRBV5-4 and TRBJ2-7 for the parts outside the CDR3, the full variable domain is ETGVTQSPTHLIKTRGQQVTLRCSSQSGHNTVSWYQQALGQGPQFIFQYYREEENGRGNFPPRFSGLQFPNYSSELNVNALELDDSALYLCASSLGTGVFYEQYFGPGTRLTVT.

The chain recombines TRBV6-6 with TRBJ2-3; D might be TRBD2 (6 bases). Trimming removed 6 bases from V and 1 base from J, with 17 bases in between. CDR1 and CDR2 (germline): MNHNY, SVGAGI (reference sequence). The CDR3 runs 16 residues. DNA for the CDR3: TGTGCCAGCAGCCCCGAGGGGTCGGGGGGCACAGATACGCAGTATTTT. Residues: CASSPEGSGGTDTQYF.

The chain joins TRBV18 to TRBJ2-5; 9 nucleotides line up with TRBD1. This CDR3 comprises 15 residues. J lost 2 bases, V lost 0 bases, and 1 base had no gene match. Per germline, CDR1 KGHSH and CDR2 LQKENI. The CDR3 bases are TGTGCCAGCTCACCACCGGGACAGGGACAAGAGACCCAGTACTTC. As protein: CASSPPGQGQETQYF.

This clone appeared a few times. The chain uses TRBV6-1 and TRBJ1-4, with TRBD1 matching over 10 bases. V lost 3 bases and J lost 8; bases outside the gene matches: 6. The CDR3 is 15 amino acids. Germline V gene sequence: CDR1 MNHNS, CDR2 SASEGT. In nucleotides, the CDR3 is TGTGCCAGCAGTGAGGCCGACAGGGGGCAAGAAAAACTGTTTTTT. It specifies CASSEADRGQEKLFF.

The chain links TRBV28 to TRBJ1-5; D unclear. From germline, CDR1 is MDHEN and CDR2 SYDVKM. The CDR3 is 12 amino acids. The V end was cut by 4 bases, the J end by 10 bases, with 11 bases between. The CDR3 region is CASSSGPSPQHF. The DNA of the CDR3 is TGTGCCAGCAGTTCTGGGCCTTCCCCCCAGCATTTT.

This sequence joins TRBV7-8 and TRBJ2-1; TRBD2 matches 11 bases. Germline V lookup: CDR1 SGHVS, CDR2 FQNEAQ. J was trimmed by 6 bases and V by 0 bases; bases with no gene match: 7. The CDR3 sequence is 17 residues long. The CDR3 reads CASSLASGTSGTNEQFF. CDR3 DNA: TGTGCCAGCAGCTTAGCATCCGGGACTAGCGGTACCAATGAGCAGTTCTTC.

V usage is TRBV6-4 and J usage is TRBJ1-1; 8 bases agree with TRBD1. CDR3 size: 13 residues. V dropped 6 bases and J dropped 6; count of bases not matched to a gene: 6. CDR1 and CDR2 (germline): MRHNA, SNTAGT. CDR3 protein: CASREQGGPEAFF. In DNA, the CDR3 is TGTGCCAGCAGGGAACAGGGGGGCCCTGAAGCTTTCTTT.

The genes are TRBV9 and TRBJ2-5; TRBD2 matches at 12 bases. The CDR3 runs to 16 residues. Germline V CDR1 and CDR2: SGDLS, YYNGEE. V shed 0 bases and J 2 bases; nucleotides not matched to a gene: 2. The CDR3 coding sequence is TGTGCCAGCAGCGTAGGGCTAGCGGGAGGGCAAGAGACCCAGTACTTC. Amino acid sequence: CASSVGLAGGQETQYF.

This chain joins TRBV9 and TRBJ1-3; D is unclear. From germline, CDR1 is SGDLS and CDR2 YYNGEE. The V gene lost 3 bases and the J gene lost 1 base, with 8 bases spanning the gap. This CDR3 has 14 amino acids. The CDR3 spells CASSDKSSGNTIYF. The CDR3 DNA reads as TGTGCCAGCAGCGACAAGTCGTCTGGAAACACCATATATTTT.

V gene TRBV29-1 combines with J gene TRBJ2-7, with 9 bases identical to TRBD1. J lost 2 bases, V lost 2 bases, and 13 bases had no gene match. This CDR3 has 17 amino acids. CDR1 is SQVTM, CDR2 ANQGSEA, per germline. In DNA form, the CDR3 reads TGCAGCGTTGAATGGGGCCTCGGGACAGGGAGAACCTACGAGCAGTACTTC. Translating gives CSVEWGLGTGRTYEQYF.

The chain employs TRBV6-5 and TRBJ2-2, with TRBD1 as a possible D gene (6 bases). This CDR3 has 15 residues. Germline CDR1 reads MNHEY; CDR2 reads SVGAGI. Between the trimmed V and J ends, which lost 0 bases and 7 bases, there was a span of 12 bases. The CDR3 spells CASSYSMGAGGELFF. The CDR3, as DNA: TGTGCCAGCAGTTACTCGATGGGGGCTGGCGGGGAGCTGTTTTTT.

This rearrangement joins TRBV10-3 to TRBJ1-1; D unresolved. The V end was cut by 6 bases, the J end by 0 bases, with 11 bases between. CDR3 size: 14 residues. Germline loops: CDR1 ENHRY, CDR2 SYGVKD. Here the CDR3 reads CAISSGFMNTEAFF. As DNA, the CDR3 is TGTGCCATCAGCTCAGGCTTTATGAACACTGAAGCTTTCTTT.

This clone was recorded a few times. This chain links TRBV4-1 with TRBJ2-3; D is ambiguous. The CDR3 runs 14 residues. V lost 0 bases to trimming and J lost 9 bases, with 13 bases between them. Germline CDR1 and CDR2: MGHRA and YSYEKL. CDR3 coding DNA: TGCGCCAGCAGCCAAGATCCTCGCGAGTGGACGCAGTATTTT. Translation gives CASSQDPREWTQYF.

The chain recombines TRBV28 with TRBJ1-2, with 11 nucleotides matching TRBD1. This CDR3 comprises 15 residues. Germline assignment: CDR1 MDHEN and CDR2 SYDVKM. J lost 5 bases, V lost 3 bases, and 5 bases had no gene match. CDR3 nucleotides: TGTGCCAGCAGTTTGGGACAGGGGGTATATTATGGCTACACCTTC. It yields the protein CASSLGQGVYYGYTF.

In its sample, this clone was seen a few times. The J gene is TRBJ2-5, the V gene TRBV14; TRBD2 might be the D (7 bases). V dropped 3 bases and J dropped 7 bases, with 15 bases sitting between them. The CDR3 is 14 residues long. The germline gives CDR1 SGHDN, CDR2 FVKESK. As DNA, the CDR3 is TGTGCCAGCAGCCAGGGCGGGGGCCGAGGGACCCAGTACTTC. Encoded protein: CASSQGGGRGTQYF.

V is TRBV4-1 and J is TRBJ2-7; 7 bases line up with TRBD1. V was pared by 4 bases and J by 2 bases, with 5 bases of the junction left unmatched. CDR3 length: 14 residues. Germline V gives CDR1 MGHRA, CDR2 YSYEKL. CDR3 residues: CASSRTGTAYEQYF. The CDR3 DNA reads as TGCGCCAGCAGCCGCACTGGGACAGCCTACGAGCAGTACTTC.

The chain links TRBV5-6 to TRBJ2-7; D is ambiguous. V was clipped by 0 bases and J by 3 bases, with 7 bases between them. CDR3 size: 13 residues. Germline assignment: CDR1 SGHDT and CDR2 YYEEEE. The CDR3 loop reads CASSLANHYEQYF. DNA for the CDR3: TGTGCCAGCAGCTTGGCCAATCACTACGAGCAGTACTTC.